This record covers a single T cell receptor (beta chain). Trimming took 6 bases from V and 5 from J, leaving 19 bases between them. The CDR3 runs 15 residues. CDR1 MNHEY and CDR2 SMNVEV come from the germline V gene (reference sequence). The data are from a study of T cell repertoires in cytomegalovirus infection. A single record per CDR3 protein comes from TCRdb applying MiXCR to the reads. The sample lists some 450,000 distinct CDR3 sequences, approximately 31% occurring once. The TCR was taken from a human donor in good health (CMV status not recorded). Some clones in this sample may be carry-over from other donors' samples. Sequenced sample: PBMCs. The V gene is TRBV27, the J gene TRBJ1-1; no firm D call. The CDR3: CASRATRTVGTEAFF. The DNA of the CDR3 is TGTGCCAGCAGAGCGACCCGGACCGTAGGGACTGAAGCTTTCTTT.